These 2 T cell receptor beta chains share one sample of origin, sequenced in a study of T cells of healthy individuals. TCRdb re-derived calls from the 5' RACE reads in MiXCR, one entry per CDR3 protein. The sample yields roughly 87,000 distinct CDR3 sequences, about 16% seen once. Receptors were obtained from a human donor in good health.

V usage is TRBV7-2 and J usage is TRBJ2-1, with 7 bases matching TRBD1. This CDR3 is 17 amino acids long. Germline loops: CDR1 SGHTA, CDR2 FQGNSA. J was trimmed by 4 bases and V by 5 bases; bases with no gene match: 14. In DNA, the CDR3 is TGTGCCAGCAGCACAACAGGGGCAACTCAGACTTACAATGAGCAGTTCTTC. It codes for CASSTTGATQTYNEQFF.

This CDR3 is CALSPYNEQFF. Written as DNA, the CDR3 is TGTGCCCTCTCACCGTACAATGAGCAGTTCTTC. The V gene is TRBV6-1, the J gene TRBJ2-1; D is uncertain. This CDR3 comprises 11 residues. Germline loops: CDR1 MNHNS, CDR2 SASEGT. V dropped 11 bases and J dropped 4 bases, with 9 bases sitting between them.